The source of this T cell receptor beta chain is a study of cytotoxic CD8 clonotypes in ibrutinib-treated CLL. General study findings and limits: For progressing versus sustained-remission patients, sampling times were not the same.

The CDR3 is made up of 13 amino acids. Per the germline V gene, CDR1 is MGHRA and CDR2 is YSYEKL. V shed 4 bases and J 3 bases; nucleotides not matched to a gene: 0. In the case of this clone: Its target is unknown.

The assay was immunoSEQ multiplex PCR, and TCRdb's table has in-frame clones only and misses some. The data hold about 310,000 clones, with about 80% observed a single time. Source: PBMCs, taken before ibrutinib treatment. The sequence came from a human donor with chronic lymphocytic leukemia. The gene calls are TRBV4-1 and TRBJ1-1, with 9 positions matching TRBD1. The CDR3 DNA follows: TGCGCCAGCAGCCGGGACAGGGACACTGAAGCTTTCTTT. Translating it yields CASSRDRDTEAFF.